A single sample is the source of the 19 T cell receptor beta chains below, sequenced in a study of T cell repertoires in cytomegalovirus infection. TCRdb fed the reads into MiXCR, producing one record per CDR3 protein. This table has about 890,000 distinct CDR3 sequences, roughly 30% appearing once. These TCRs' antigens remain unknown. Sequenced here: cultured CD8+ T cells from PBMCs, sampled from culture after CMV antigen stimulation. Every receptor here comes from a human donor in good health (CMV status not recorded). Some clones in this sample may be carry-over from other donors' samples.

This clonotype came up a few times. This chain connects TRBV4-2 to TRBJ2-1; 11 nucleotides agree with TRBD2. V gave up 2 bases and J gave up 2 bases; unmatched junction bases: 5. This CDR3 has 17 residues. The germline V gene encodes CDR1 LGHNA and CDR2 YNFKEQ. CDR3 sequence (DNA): TGTGCCAGCAGCCAAAAGGGACTAGCGGTTCCCTACAATGAGCAGTTCTTC. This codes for CASSQKGLAVPYNEQFF.

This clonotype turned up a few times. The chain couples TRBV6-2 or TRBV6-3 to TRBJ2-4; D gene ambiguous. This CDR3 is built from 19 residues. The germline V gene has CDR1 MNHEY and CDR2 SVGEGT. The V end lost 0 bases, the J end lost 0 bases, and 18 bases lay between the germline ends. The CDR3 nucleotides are TGTGCCAGCAGTTACTCCCCGGGCAGCTACCAGATAGCCAAAAACATTCAGTACTTC. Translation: CASSYSPGSYQIAKNIQYF.

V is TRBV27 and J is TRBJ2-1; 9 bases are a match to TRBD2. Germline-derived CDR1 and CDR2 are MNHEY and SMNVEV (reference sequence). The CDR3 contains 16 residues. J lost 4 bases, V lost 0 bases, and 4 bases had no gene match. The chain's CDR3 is CASSLSAGGMYNEQFF. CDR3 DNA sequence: TGTGCCAGCAGTTTATCGGCGGGGGGGATGTACAATGAGCAGTTCTTC.

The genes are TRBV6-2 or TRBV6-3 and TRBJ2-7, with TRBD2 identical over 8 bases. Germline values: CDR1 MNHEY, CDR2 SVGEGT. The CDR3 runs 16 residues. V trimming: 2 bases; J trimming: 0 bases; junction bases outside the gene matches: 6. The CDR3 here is CASSYPQRGSSYEQYF. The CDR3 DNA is TGTGCCAGCAGTTACCCCCAGCGGGGGAGCTCCTACGAGCAGTACTTC.

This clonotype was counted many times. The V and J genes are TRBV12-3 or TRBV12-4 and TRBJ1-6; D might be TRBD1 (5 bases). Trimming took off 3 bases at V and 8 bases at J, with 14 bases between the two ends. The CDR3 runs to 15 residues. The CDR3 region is CASSLVQGEDSPLHF. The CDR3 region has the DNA TGTGCCAGCAGTTTGGTGCAGGGTGAGGATTCACCCCTCCACTTT.

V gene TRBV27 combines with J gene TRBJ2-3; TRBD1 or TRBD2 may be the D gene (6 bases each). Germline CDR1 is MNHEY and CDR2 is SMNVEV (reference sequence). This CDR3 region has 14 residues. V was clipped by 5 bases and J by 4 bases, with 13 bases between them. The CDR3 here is CASSVLGGPDTQYF. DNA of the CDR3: TGTGCCAGCAGTGTACTAGGGGGGCCAGATACGCAGTATTTT.

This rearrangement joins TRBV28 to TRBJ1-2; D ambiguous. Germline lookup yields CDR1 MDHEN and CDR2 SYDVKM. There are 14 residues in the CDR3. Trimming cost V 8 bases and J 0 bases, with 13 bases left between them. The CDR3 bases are TGTGCCAGCCGAGACCCAAGAACTAACTATGGCTACACCTTC. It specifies CASRDPRTNYGYTF.

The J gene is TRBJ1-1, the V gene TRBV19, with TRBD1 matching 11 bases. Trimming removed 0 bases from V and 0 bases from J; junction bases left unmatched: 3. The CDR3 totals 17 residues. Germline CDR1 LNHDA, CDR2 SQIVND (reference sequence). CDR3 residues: CASSIEGTGGVNTEAFF. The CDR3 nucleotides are TGTGCCAGTAGTATAGAAGGGACAGGGGGGGTGAACACTGAAGCTTTCTTT.

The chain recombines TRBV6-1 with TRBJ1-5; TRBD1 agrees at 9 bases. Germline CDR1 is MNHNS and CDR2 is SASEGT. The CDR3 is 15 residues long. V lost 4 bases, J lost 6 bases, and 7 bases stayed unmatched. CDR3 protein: CASSVDGTGPQPQHF. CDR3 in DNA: TGTGCCAGCAGTGTAGATGGGACAGGGCCTCAGCCCCAGCATTTT.

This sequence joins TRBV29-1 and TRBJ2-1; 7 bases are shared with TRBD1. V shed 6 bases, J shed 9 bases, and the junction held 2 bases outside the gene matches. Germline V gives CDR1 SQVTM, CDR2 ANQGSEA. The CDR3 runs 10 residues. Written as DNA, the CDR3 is TGCAGCGTCCAGGGGGTTGAGCAGTTCTTC. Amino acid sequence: CSVQGVEQFF.

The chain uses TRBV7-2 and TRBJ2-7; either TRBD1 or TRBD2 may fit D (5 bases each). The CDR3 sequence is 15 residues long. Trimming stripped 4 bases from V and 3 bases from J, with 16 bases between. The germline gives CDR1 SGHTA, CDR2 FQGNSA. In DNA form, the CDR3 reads TGTGCCAGCAGCTCCCTCGTGCAGGGAGACTACGAGCAGTACTTC. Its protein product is CASSSLVQGDYEQYF.

The CDR3, as DNA: TGTGCCAGCAGTGAAGGCTGGAGGGGTCAGGGCAATCAGCCCCAGCATTTT. It codes for CASSEGWRGQGNQPQHF. This sequence joins TRBV6-1 and TRBJ1-5, with D perhaps TRBD1 (5 bases). CDR1 and CDR2 (germline): MNHNS, SASEGT. The CDR3 consists of 17 residues. The V and J ends lost 1 base and 2 bases respectively, with 15 bases between them.

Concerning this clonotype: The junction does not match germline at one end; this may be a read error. The CDR3 region has the DNA TGCGCCAGCAGCCCCTTCTATAAGGGACAGTTTAACACTGAAGCTTTCTTC. Amino acids: CASSPFYKGQFNTEAFF. The chain combines TRBV4-1 with TRBJ1-1; 7 bases are a match to TRBD1. The V gene's germline CDR1 is MGHRA and CDR2 YSYEKL. This CDR3 region has 17 residues.

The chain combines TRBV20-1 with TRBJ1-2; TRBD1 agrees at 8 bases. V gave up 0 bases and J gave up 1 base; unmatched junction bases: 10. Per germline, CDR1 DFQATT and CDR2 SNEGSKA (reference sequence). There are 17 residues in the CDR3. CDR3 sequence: CSARDRSGGLVNYGYTF. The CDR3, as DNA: TGCAGTGCTAGAGATCGGTCAGGGGGCCTAGTTAACTATGGCTACACCTTC.

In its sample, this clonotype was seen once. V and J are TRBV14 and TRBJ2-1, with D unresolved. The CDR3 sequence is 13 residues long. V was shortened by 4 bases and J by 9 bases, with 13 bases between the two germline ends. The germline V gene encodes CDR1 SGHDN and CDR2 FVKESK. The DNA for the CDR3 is TGTGCCAGCAGCCCAGGTGGAAGGCGTGAGCAGTTCTTC. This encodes CASSPGGRREQFF.

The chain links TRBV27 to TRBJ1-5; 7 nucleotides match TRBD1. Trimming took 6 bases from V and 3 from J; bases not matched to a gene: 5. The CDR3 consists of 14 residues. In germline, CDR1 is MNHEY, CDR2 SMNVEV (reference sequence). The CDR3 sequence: CASRTTGFNQPQHF. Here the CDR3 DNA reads TGTGCCAGCAGAACGACAGGGTTCAATCAGCCCCAGCATTTT.

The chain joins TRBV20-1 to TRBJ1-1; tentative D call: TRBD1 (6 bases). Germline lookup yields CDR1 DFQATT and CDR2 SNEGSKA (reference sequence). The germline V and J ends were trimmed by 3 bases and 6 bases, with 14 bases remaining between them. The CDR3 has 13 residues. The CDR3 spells CSARGTIGAEAFF. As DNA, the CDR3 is TGCAGTGCTAGGGGGACAATCGGGGCTGAAGCTTTCTTT.

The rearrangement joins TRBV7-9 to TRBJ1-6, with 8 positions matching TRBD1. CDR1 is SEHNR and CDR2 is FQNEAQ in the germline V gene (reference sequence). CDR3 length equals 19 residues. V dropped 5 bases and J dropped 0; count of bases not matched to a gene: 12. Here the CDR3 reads CASSKRQGTQSSYNSPLHF. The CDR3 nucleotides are TGTGCCAGCAGCAAAAGACAGGGGACCCAAAGCTCCTATAATTCACCCCTCCACTTT.

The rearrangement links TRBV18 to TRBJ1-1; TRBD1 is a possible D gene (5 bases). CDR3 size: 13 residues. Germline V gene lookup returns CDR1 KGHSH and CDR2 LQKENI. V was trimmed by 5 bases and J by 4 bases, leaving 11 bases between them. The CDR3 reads CASSDRDFTEAFF. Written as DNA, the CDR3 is TGTGCCAGCTCAGACCGGGACTTCACTGAAGCTTTCTTT.